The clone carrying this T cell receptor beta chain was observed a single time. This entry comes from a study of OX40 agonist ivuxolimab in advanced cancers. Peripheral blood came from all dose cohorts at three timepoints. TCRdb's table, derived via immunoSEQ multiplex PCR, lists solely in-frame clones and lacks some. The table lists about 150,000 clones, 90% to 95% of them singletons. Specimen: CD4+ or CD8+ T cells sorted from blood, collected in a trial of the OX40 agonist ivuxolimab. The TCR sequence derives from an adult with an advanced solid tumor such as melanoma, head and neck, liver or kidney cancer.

The DNA for the CDR3 is TGCGCCAGCAGCCTCAGACAGGGGGGTGTAGGGACTGAAGCTTTCTTT. Protein product: CASSLRQGGVGTEAFF. The V and J genes are TRBV5-1 and TRBJ1-1, with 9 bases aligning to TRBD1. Germline trimming cut 4 bases from V and 5 bases from J; bases unmatched to any gene: 12. Germline-derived CDR1 and CDR2 are SGHRS and YFSETQ. The CDR3 loop spans 16 amino acids.